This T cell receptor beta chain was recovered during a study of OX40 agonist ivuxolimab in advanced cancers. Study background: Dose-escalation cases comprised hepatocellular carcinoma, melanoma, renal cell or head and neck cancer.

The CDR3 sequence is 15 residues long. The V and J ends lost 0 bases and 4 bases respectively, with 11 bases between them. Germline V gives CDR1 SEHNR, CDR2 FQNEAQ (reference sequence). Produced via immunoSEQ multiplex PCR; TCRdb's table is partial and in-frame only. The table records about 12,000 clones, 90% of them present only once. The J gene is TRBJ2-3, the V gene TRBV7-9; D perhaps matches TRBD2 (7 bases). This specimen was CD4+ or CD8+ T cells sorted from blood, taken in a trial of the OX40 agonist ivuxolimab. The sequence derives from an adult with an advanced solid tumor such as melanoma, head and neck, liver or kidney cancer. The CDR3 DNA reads TGTGCCAGCAGCTTAGCGGGGGCGGGAGCAGATACGCAGTATTTT. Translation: CASSLAGAGADTQYF.